This TCR beta chain was identified in a study of blood T cell repertoires in COVID-19. This clone was seen once. Assay used: immunoSEQ multiplex PCR; TCRdb lists only in-frame clones, some missing. The sample records around 300,000 clones, 75% to 90% being singletons. CDR3 length: 14 amino acids. V gave up 5 bases and J gave up 4 bases; unmatched junction bases: 4. CDR1 MNHEY and CDR2 SMNVEV come from the germline V gene (reference sequence). The TCR sequence derives from a woman aged 25-40 years who had recovered from COVID-19. Source material: peripheral blood. This chain uses TRBV27 with TRBJ2-3; 9 bases are shared with TRBD2. CDR3 protein: CASSLAGLADTQYF. In DNA form, the CDR3 reads TGTGCCAGCAGTCTAGCGGGATTGGCAGATACGCAGTATTTT.